This TCR beta chain was documented in a study of blood T cell repertoires in COVID-19. Study information: PBMCs, B-cell-depleted T cells, or T cells were the source of the cDNA or gDNA that made up the material.

Assignment of participants to cohorts was predicated upon participant-reported clinical history. Symptom resolution, clearance, or two negative PCRs marked the recovered donors of Cohort 3. TCRdb keeps only in-frame clones here, not all; method: immunoSEQ multiplex PCR. The sample shows around 170,000 clones, around four fifths of them seen only once. The germline gives CDR1 ENHRY, CDR2 SYGVKD. The CDR3 has 14 amino acids. Losses at the gene ends were 8 bases for V and 1 base for J; bases not matched to a gene: 5. The receptor's source is a woman between 45 and 65 years old who had recovered from COVID-19. Input material: PBMCs or T cells enriched from blood (not recorded which). The chain links TRBV10-3 to TRBJ2-3; TRBD1 aligns across 8 bases. CDR3 sequence: CAIQGALGTDTQYF. The CDR3 nucleotides are TGTGCCATCCAGGGGGCCTTAGGCACAGATACGCAGTATTTT.